Listed below are T cell receptor beta chains from one sample, sequenced in a study of cytomegalovirus exposure and HLA in healthy donors. Data came from immunoSEQ multiplex PCR; TCRdb stores just in-frame clones and leaves some out. In the table there are under 85,000 clones, more than 75% of which are singletons. Sequences were obtained from PBMCs. All receptors come from a young man in good health and CMV-seronegative. The CDR3 runs from the conserved cysteine through the conserved F or W. Fields, in order: J gene, V gene, clone size, D gene, CDR3 DNA, CDR3 protein. D genes are given only for firm matches. Size values are once, few and many counts, or a class for expanded clones, and some rows have none.

TRBJ2-1	TRBV4-1	.	TRBD2	TGCGCCAGCAGCCAAGATCCGTGGGGGGGTCTGTTAAATGAGCAGTTCTTC	CASSQDPWGGLLNEQFF
TRBJ2-3	TRBV23-1	.	TRBD1	TGCGCAGGGACAGGGTTCGCAGATACGCAGTATTTT	CAGTGFADTQYF
TRBJ1-2	TRBV28	.	TRBD1	TGTGCCAGCAGTTTGTCGCGCGACAGGGGGCAGGATGGCTACACCTTC	CASSLSRDRGQDGYTF
TRBJ2-1	TRBV7-6	.	TRBD2	TGTGCCAGCAGCTTACGGAGCGGCGGGGGTGCCCTTTACAATGAGCAGTTCTTC	CASSLRSGGGALYNEQFF
TRBJ1-5	TRBV12-2	.	.	TGTGCAAGTCGCTTGACTCAAGGTTTTGAAGCCTCTAATAGCAATCAGCCCCAGCATTTT	CASRLTQGFEASNSNQPQHF
TRBJ1-4	TRBV6-5	.	TRBD1	TGTGCCAGCAGACCTCTGGGACAGGCATCTGAAAAACTGTTTTTT	CASRPLGQASEKLFF
TRBJ1-2	TRBV19	.	.	TGTGCCAGTAGTATCGGGGGATCCCACTATGGCTACACCTTC	CASSIGGSHYGYTF
TRBJ2-5	TRBV5-1	few	.	TGCGCCAGCAGCTTAGCAGGGTTAGAGACCCAGTACTTC	CASSLAGLETQYF
TRBJ1-1	TRBV6-5	.	.	TGTGCCAGCAGGCGACGGACAGCAACGCACACTGAAGCTTTCTTT	CASRRRTATHTEAFF
TRBJ1-6	TRBV27	.	.	TGTGCCAGCACTAATGAGTTTATCTCCTATAATTCACCCCTCCACTTT	CASTNEFISYNSPLHF
TRBJ2-3	TRBV11-2	.	TRBD2	TGTGCCAGCAGCTTCGCGGGGGTCACAGATACGCAGTATTTT	CASSFAGVTDTQYF
TRBJ2-3	TRBV13	.	TRBD2	TGTGCCAGCAGCCCTGCCCTCGCGGGGGGGCCATCAAATACGCAGTATTTT	CASSPALAGGPSNTQYF
TRBJ1-1	TRBV27	.	TRBD1	TGTGCCAGCAGTTTGGGCAGGGGGGAGACTGAAGCTTTCTTT	CASSLGRGETEAFF
TRBJ2-5	TRBV7-2	once	TRBD2	TGTGCCAGCAGCTTCACTAGCGGGGCGGAGACCCAGTACTTC	CASSFTSGAETQYF
TRBJ2-2	TRBV19	.	.	TGTGCCAGTAGTACCTGGGGCGCGAGCACCGGGGAGCTGTTTTTT	CASSTWGASTGELFF
TRBJ1-5	TRBV7-3	once	.	TGTGCCAGCAGCTTGGGGGCAGGCCTCAATCAGCCCCAGCATTTT	CASSLGAGLNQPQHF
TRBJ1-2	TRBV14	once	TRBD1	TGTGCCAGCAGCCCGCCCCTCCGGGACAGGGGGCCCCTTGGGTATGGCTACACCTTC	CASSPPLRDRGPLGYGYTF
TRBJ2-7	TRBV15	once	.	TGTGCCACCAGCAGAGATCGGAGGTACGAGCAGTACTTC	CATSRDRRYEQYF
TRBJ2-5	TRBV28	.	TRBD1	TGTGCCAGCAGTCTCTTGGACAGGGCGGGATGGGAGACCCAGTACTTC	CASSLLDRAGWETQYF
TRBJ1-6	TRBV28	.	.	TGTGCCAGCATAGACAGGTACAATTCACCCCTCCACTTT	CASIDRYNSPLHF
TRBJ1-5	TRBV19	.	.	TGTGCCAGTGGCGCGGGGAGCAATCAGCCCCAGCATTTT	CASGAGSNQPQHF
TRBJ1-3	TRBV7-9	.	TRBD1	TGTGCCAGCAGCTCACCCGGGACAGGAATGACCAGAAACACCATATATTTT	CASSSPGTGMTRNTIYF
TRBJ1-5	TRBV6-5	few	.	TGTGCCAGCAGTTCAGGGAGGAATCAGCCCCAGCATTTT	CASSSGRNQPQHF
TRBJ2-2	TRBV2	once	TRBD1	TGTGCCAGCAGTGAATTGACTCCCTTTATTGACAGGGCAGCCGGGGAGCTGTTTTTT	CASSELTPFIDRAAGELFF
TRBJ2-2	TRBV7-8	.	TRBD2	TGTGCCAGCAGCCCCCTGCGACTAGCGGGGGGCCTCAACACCGGGGAGCTGTTTTTT	CASSPLRLAGGLNTGELFF
TRBJ1-4	TRBV28	.	.	TGTGCCAGCACCTCGGGGATGGCTAATGAAAAACTGTTTTTT	CASTSGMANEKLFF
TRBJ1-1	TRBV2	.	.	TGTGCCAGCAGTGAAGCGCTGTTGGGGGGATCGGGCACTGAAGCTTTCTTT	CASSEALLGGSGTEAFF
TRBJ2-1	TRBV6-1	.	.	TGTGCCACCAAAACTCAAGACTCGGTCCAGTGGCAGTTCTTC	CATKTQDSVQWQFF
TRBJ2-5	TRBV6-1	.	TRBD1	TGTGCCAGTCGAGTAGGGACAGGGGGCTTGGAGACCCAGTACTTC	CASRVGTGGLETQYF
TRBJ2-2	TRBV6-1	.	TRBD1	TGTGCCAGCAGTGAACCGGGACAGGGGAATCGAGGGGAGCTGTTTTTT	CASSEPGQGNRGELFF
TRBJ1-1	TRBV12-2	.	.	TGTGCAAGTCGCCCTCTAACCGGGCAGGGCCCTTGGGCCATGAACACTGAAGCTTTCTTT	CASRPLTGQGPWAMNTEAFF
TRBJ2-2	TRBV27	.	TRBD1	TGTGCCAGCAGTCCAGCCGGGACAGACACCGGGGAGCTGTTTTTT	CASSPAGTDTGELFF
TRBJ1-6	TRBV7-9	once	TRBD1	TGTGCCAGCAGCCGTCCCGGGACAGGGTCCAAGTATAATTCACCCCTCCACTTT	CASSRPGTGSKYNSPLHF
TRBJ2-7	TRBV2	.	TRBD1	TGTGCCAGCAGTTACGACAGGGTCCACGAGCAGTACTTC	CASSYDRVHEQYF
TRBJ1-1	TRBV27	.	.	TGTGCCAGCAGTATCACAGAGAACACTGAAGCTTTCTTT	CASSITENTEAFF
TRBJ2-5	TRBV6-1	once	.	TGTGCCAGCAGTGAATTGGCGGGGGCCTTGTACCAAGAGACCCAGTACTTC	CASSELAGALYQETQYF
TRBJ1-5	TRBV10-3	.	TRBD1	TGTGCCATCAGACGGGACAGCGATCAGCCCCAGCATTTT	CAIRRDSDQPQHF
TRBJ1-2	TRBV14	.	.	TGTGCCAGCAGCCAAGGAGGGGACACTTTCAACTATGGCTACACCTTC	CASSQGGDTFNYGYTF
TRBJ2-7	TRBV6-5	.	TRBD1	TGTGCCAGCAGTTACTCGATGGGACAGGGTGTACACGAGCAGTACTTC	CASSYSMGQGVHEQYF
TRBJ2-5	TRBV7-9	few	TRBD1	TGTGCCAGCAGCTGGGGGACAGGGGGGAAACAAGAGACCCAGTACTTC	CASSWGTGGKQETQYF
TRBJ2-3	TRBV5-1	.	.	TGCGCCAGCAGCTTGCTAGGCGGGGCCCTCCCGGATACGCAGTATTTT	CASSLLGGALPDTQYF
TRBJ2-2	TRBV6-5	.	TRBD1	TGTGCCAGCAGTTACGGACAGGGGGTCACCGGGGAGCTGTTTTTT	CASSYGQGVTGELFF
TRBJ2-3	TRBV10-3	.	TRBD1	TGTGCCACCTATGTCGGGACAGACACAGATACGCAGTATTTT	CATYVGTDTDTQYF
TRBJ1-1	TRBV6-1	few	TRBD1	TGTGCCAGCAGTGAATTCTCAGGGGGCATTGAAGCTTTCTTT	CASSEFSGGIEAFF
TRBJ2-1	TRBV7-6	.	.	TGTGCCAGCAGCTTAATTGGCTCCTCAAGCTCCTACAATGAGCAGTTCTTC	CASSLIGSSSSYNEQFF
TRBJ1-3	TRBV6-5	few	.	TGTGCCAGCAGACCAGGGTTGGGAAACACCATATATTTT	CASRPGLGNTIYF
TRBJ2-7	TRBV7-9	.	.	TGTGCCAGCGCCGGGGGTCCCGAGCAGTACTTC	CASAGGPEQYF
TRBJ2-2	TRBV28	.	.	TGTGCCAGCAGTCCCTTCGGGGGAACCGGGGAGCTGTTTTTT	CASSPFGGTGELFF
TRBJ2-2	TRBV10-3	few	TRBD1	TGTGCCATCAACGACAGGGGTCGGGACACCGGGGAGCTGTTTTTT	CAINDRGRDTGELFF
TRBJ2-5	TRBV6-4	.	TRBD2	TGTGCCAGCTGTAGCGGGACCCCCTGGACCCAGTACTTC	CASCSGTPWTQYF
TRBJ2-7	TRBV7-2	once	TRBD2	TGTGCCAGCAGCTTACCTGGCGGGGGTAGGGAGGACTTC	CASSLPGGGREDF
TRBJ2-3	TRBV28	.	.	TGTGCCAGCAGTTTCGGACTGGCAGATACGCAGTATTTT	CASSFGLADTQYF
TRBJ1-3	TRBV11-2	.	TRBD1	TGTGCCAGCAGTTTGCATGGGACAGGAGGGAAGATTGGAAACACCATATATTTT	CASSLHGTGGKIGNTIYF
TRBJ1-1	TRBV19	few	TRBD1	TGTGCCAGTACGACAGGGTACACTGAAGCTTTCTTT	CASTTGYTEAFF
TRBJ2-3	TRBV6-6	.	.	TGTGCCAGCAGTTACTCTGGGGGGGGCGGCACAGATACGCAGTATTTT	CASSYSGGGGTDTQYF
TRBJ1-5	TRBV19	few	.	TGTGCCAGTAGTTTGCACAGGGAGAATCAGCCCCAGCATTTT	CASSLHRENQPQHF
TRBJ1-1	TRBV7-2	.	.	TGTGCCAGCAGCTTAGCCCTAGACAGGAACACTGAAGCTTTCTTT	CASSLALDRNTEAFF
TRBJ1-1	TRBV4-3	.	TRBD1	TGCGCCAGCAGCCCGGCAGGGGGGCGCCCGACTGAAGCTTTCTTT	CASSPAGGRPTEAFF